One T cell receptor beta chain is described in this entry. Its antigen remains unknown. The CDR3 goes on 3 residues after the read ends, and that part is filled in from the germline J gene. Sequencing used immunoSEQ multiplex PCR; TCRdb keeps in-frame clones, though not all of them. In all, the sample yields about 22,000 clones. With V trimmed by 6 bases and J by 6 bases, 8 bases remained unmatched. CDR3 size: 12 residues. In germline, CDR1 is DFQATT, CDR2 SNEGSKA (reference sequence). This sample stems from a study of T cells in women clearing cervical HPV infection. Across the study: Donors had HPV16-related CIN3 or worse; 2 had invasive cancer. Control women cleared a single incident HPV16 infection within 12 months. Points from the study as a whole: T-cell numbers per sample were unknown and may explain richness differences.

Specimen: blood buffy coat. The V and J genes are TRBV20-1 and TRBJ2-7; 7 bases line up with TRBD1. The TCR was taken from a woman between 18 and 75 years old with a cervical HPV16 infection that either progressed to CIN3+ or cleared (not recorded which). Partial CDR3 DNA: TGCAGTGCAACCGACAGGGTTGCCGAG. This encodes CSATDRVAE. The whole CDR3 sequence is CSATDRVAEQYF.